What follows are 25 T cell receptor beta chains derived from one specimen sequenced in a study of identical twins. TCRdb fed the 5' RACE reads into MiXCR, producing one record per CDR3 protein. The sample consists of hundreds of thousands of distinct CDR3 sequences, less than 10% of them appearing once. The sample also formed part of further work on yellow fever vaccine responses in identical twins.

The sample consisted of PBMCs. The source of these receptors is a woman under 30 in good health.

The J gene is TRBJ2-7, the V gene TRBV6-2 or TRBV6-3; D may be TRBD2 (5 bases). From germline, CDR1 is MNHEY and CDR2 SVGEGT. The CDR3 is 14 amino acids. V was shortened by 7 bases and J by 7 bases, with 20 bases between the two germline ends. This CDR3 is CASTKSGVAGEQYF. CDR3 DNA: TGTGCCAGCACCAAGAGCGGTGTGGCTGGGGAGCAGTACTTC.

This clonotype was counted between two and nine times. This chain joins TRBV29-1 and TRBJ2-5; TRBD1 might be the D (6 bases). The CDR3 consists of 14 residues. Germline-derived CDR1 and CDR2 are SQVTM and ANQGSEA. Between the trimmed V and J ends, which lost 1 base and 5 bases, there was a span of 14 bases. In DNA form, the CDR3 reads TGCAGCGTTGAAGTGGGGGCTTATGAGGAGACCCAGTACTTC. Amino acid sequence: CSVEVGAYEETQYF. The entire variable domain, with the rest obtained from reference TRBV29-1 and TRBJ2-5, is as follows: SAVISQKPSRDICQRGTSLTIQCQVDSQVTMMFWYRQQPGQSLTLIATANQGSEATYESGFVIDKFPISRPNLTFSTLTVSNMSPEDSSIYLCSVEVGAYEETQYFGPGTRLLVL.

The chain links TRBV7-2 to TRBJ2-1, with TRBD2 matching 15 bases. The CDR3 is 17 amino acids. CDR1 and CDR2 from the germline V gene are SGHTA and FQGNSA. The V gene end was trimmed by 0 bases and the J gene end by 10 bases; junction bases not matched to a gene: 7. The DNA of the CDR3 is TGTGCCAGCAGCTTAGCTAGGGGACTAGCGGGGGGTCGGGAGCAGTTCTTC. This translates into CASSLARGLAGGREQFF. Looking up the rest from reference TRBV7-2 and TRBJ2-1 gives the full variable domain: GAGVSQSPSNKVTEKGKDVELRCDPISGHTALYWYRQSLGQGLEFLIYFQGNSAPDKSGLPSDRFSAERTGGSVSTLTIQRTQQEDSAVYLCASSLARGLAGGREQFFGPGTRLTVL.

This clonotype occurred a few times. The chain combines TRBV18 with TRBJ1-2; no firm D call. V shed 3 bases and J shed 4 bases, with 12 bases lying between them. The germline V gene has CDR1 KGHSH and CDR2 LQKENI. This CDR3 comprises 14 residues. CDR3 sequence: CASSPEGRGYGYTF. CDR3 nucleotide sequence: TGTGCCAGCTCACCGGAGGGTCGAGGCTATGGCTACACCTTC.

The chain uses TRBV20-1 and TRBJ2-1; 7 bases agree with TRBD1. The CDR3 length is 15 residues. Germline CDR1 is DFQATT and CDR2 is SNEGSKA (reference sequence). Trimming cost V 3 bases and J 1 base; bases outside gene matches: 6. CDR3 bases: TGCAGTGCTAGGGACAGGCCGAGATCCTACAATGAGCAGTTCTTC. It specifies CSARDRPRSYNEQFF.

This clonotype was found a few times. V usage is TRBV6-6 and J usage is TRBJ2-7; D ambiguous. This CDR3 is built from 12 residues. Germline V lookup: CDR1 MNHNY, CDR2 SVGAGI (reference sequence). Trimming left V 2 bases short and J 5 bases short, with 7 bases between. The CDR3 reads CASSYDPNEQYF. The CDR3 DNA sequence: TGTGCCAGCAGTTACGATCCTAACGAGCAGTACTTC.

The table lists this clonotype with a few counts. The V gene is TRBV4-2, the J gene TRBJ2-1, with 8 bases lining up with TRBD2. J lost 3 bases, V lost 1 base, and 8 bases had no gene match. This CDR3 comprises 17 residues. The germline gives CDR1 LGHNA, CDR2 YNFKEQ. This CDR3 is CASSQAGGGRVYNEQFF. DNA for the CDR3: TGTGCCAGCAGCCAAGCAGGCGGGGGGAGAGTCTACAATGAGCAGTTCTTC.

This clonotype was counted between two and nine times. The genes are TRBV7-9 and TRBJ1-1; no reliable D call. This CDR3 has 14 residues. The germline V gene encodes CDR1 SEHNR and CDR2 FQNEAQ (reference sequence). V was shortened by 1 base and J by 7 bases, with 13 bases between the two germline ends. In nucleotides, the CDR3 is TGTGCCAGCAGCTTAGAGTTCCGGGTCCATGAAGCTTTCTTT. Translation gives CASSLEFRVHEAFF.

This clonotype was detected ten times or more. The CDR3 region is CASRLRDTQNNEAFF. The CDR3 DNA reads TGTGCCAGCAGACTTAGGGACACCCAAAATAATGAAGCTTTCTTT. The chain uses TRBV12-3 or TRBV12-4 and TRBJ1-1; tentative D call: TRBD1 (6 bases). The CDR3 is made up of 15 amino acids. V was trimmed by 6 bases and J by 7 bases, leaving 21 bases between them.

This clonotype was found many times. The CDR3 here is CASSPVAVYEQYF. The CDR3 coding sequence is TGTGCCAGCTCACCTGTGGCAGTCTACGAGCAGTACTTC. This chain joins TRBV18 and TRBJ2-7; D unclear. V lost 3 bases and J lost 3, with 9 bases in between. The CDR3 runs 13 residues. Germline CDR1 reads KGHSH; CDR2 reads LQKENI.

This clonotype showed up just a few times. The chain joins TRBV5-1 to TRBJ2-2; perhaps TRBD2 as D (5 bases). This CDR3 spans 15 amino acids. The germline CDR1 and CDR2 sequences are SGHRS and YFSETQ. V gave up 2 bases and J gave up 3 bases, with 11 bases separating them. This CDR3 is CASSFDPRDTGELFF. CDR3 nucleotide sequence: TGCGCCAGCAGCTTTGACCCGCGGGACACCGGGGAGCTGTTTTTT.

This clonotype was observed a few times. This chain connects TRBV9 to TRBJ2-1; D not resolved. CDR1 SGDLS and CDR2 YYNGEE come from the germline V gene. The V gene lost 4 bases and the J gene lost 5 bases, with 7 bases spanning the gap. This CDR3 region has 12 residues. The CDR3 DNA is TGTGCCAGCAGCTATTACCACAATGAGCAGTTCTTC. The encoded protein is CASSYYHNEQFF.

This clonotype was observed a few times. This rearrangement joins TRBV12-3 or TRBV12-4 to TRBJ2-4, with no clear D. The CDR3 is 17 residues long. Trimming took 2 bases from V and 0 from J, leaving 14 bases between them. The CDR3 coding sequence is TGTGCCAGCAGTTTAAGCGAGCAGCCTAAAGCCAAAAACATTCAGTACTTC. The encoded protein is CASSLSEQPKAKNIQYF.

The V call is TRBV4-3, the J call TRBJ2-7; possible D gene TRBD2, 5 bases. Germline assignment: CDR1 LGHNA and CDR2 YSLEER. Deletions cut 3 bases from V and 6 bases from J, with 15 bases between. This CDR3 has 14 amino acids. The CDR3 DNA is TGCGCCAGCAGCCAGAGGACTGATATCAGCGAGCAGTACTTC. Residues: CASSQRTDISEQYF.

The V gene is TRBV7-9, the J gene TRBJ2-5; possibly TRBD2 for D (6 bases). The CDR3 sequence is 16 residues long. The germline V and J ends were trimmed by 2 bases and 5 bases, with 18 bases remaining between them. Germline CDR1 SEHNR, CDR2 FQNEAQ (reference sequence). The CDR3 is CASSLLRGKAGETQYF. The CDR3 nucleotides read TGTGCCAGCAGCTTATTACGCGGGAAGGCTGGGGAGACCCAGTACTTC.

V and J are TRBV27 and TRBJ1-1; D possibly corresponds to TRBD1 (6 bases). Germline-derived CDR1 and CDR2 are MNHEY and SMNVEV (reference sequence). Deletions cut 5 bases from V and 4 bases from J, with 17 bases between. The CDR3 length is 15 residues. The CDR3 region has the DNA TGTGCCAGCAGTCCTTTACCAACAGGGTTCACTGAAGCTTTCTTT. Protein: CASSPLPTGFTEAFF.

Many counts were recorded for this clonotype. For the CDR3, the DNA is TGTGCCAGCACCGGACAAAAAAGGAAGACCCAGTACTTC. The encoded protein is CASTGQKRKTQYF. The V gene is TRBV6-1, the J gene TRBJ2-5; perhaps TRBD1 as D (5 bases). The ends were cut back, 7 bases at V and 6 bases at J, with 15 bases in the middle. The CDR3 covers 13 residues. Germline V CDR1 and CDR2: MNHNS, SASEGT.

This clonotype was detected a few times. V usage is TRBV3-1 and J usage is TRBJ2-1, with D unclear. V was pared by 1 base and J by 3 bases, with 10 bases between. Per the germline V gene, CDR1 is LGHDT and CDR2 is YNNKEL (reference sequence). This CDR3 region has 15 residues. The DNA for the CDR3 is TGTGCCAGCAGCCAAGTGGGCAGCGTCTACAATGAGCAGTTCTTC. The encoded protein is CASSQVGSVYNEQFF.

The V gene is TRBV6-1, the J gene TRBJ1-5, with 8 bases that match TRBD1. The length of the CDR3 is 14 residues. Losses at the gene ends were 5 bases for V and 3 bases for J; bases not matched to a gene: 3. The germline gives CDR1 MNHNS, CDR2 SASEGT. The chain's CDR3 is CASSRGQANQPQHF. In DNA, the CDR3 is TGTGCCAGCAGTAGGGGACAGGCCAATCAGCCCCAGCATTTT.

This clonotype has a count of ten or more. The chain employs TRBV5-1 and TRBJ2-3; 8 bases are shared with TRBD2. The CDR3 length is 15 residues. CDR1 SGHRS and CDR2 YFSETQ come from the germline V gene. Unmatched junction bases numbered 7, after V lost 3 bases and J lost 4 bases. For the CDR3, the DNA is TGCGCCAGCAGCTACACTAGCGGCCGGGCAGATACGCAGTATTTT. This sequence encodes CASSYTSGRADTQYF.

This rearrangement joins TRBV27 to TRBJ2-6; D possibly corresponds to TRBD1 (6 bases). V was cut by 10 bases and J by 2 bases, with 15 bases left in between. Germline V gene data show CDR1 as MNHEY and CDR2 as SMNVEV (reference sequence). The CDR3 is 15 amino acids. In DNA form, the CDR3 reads TGTGCCACAGGGGACCTCTCCACTGGGGCCAACGTCCTGACTTTC. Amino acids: CATGDLSTGANVLTF.

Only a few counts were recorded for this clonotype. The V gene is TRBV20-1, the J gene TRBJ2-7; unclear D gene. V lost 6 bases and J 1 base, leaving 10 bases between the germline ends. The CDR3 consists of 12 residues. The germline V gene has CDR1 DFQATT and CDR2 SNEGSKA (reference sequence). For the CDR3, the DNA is TGCAGTGCCGAACGACCGTCCTACGAGCAGTACTTC. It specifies CSAERPSYEQYF.

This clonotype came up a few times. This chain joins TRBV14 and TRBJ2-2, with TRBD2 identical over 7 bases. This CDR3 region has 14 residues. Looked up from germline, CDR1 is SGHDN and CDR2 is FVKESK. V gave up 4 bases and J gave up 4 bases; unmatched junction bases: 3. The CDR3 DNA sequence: TGTGCCAGCAGCCCGACTAGCCGCACCGGGGAGCTGTTTTTT. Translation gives CASSPTSRTGELFF.

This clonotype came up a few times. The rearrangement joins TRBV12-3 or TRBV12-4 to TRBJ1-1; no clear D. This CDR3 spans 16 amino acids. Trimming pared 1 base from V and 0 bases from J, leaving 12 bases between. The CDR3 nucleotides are TGTGCCAGCAGTTTAGACTTACAGCTAATGAACACTGAAGCTTTCTTT. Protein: CASSLDLQLMNTEAFF.

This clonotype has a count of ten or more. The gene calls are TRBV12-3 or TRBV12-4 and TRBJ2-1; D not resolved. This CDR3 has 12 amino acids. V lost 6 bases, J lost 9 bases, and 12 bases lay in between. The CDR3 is CASRLTVGEQFF. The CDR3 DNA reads TGTGCCAGCAGGTTAACCGTAGGTGAGCAGTTCTTC.